This TCR beta chain appears in the sequencing data of a study of CD8+ T cells in alopecia areata (dated 2018 in TCRdb). For context, the study as a whole: The treated patients took part in an open-label pilot trial in which moderate-to-severe alopecia areata was treated with oral tofacitinib at 5 to 10 mg twice daily. Patients stayed on tofacitinib for 6 to 18 months and then had 6 months of follow-up off drug so that delayed response and recurrence could be assessed. For the treated patients, the SALT score, which quantifies what percentage of scalp surface area is affected, served as the measure of disease severity. The study used high-throughput TCRbeta sequencing to examine T cell clonal expansion in alopecia areata, in both the C3H/HeJ mouse model and human patients. Scalp tissue and sorted CD4+ and CD8+ peripheral blood T cells from patchy and totalis/universalis alopecia areata patients and from healthy controls were covered by human TCRbeta sequencing. Biopsies were taken from tofacitinib-treated patients at baseline and at 4 and 24 weeks of treatment, and a later scalp biopsy was taken in several of the tofacitinib-treated patients. Scalp clonality was compared among normal scalp (n=4), patchy alopecia areata scalp (n=8), and alopecia totalis/universalis scalp (n=8). RNA was extracted with the PAXgene miRNA kit for fixed scalp, the miRNeasy kit for PBMCs, and the RNeasy kit for mouse skin. immunoSEQ multiplex PCR using 35 Vbeta forward primers and 13 Jbeta reverse primers was used to amplify TCRbeta CDR3 regions.

With regard to this clone: Its antigen is currently not known. No clone much larger than this one lies a single base away; base qualities are absent.

This sample's treatment or condition label indicates: oral pan-JAK inhibitor, 5-10 mg twice daily. Peripheral blood and lesional scalp punch biopsies were obtained from patients with alopecia areata. PBMCs were isolated by density centrifugation and stained for CD3, CD4 and CD8, and CD4+ and CD8+ T cells were sorted on a FACSAria. Overall study outcomes, separate from this receptor: Lesional scalp, especially in alopecia totalis/universalis, showed higher clonality and more expanded CD8+ clones than normal scalp, suggesting antigenic drive. Because the treated cohort was small and included a single nonresponder, larger studies are needed to assess links between baseline CD8+ expansion and response. Resident alphabeta T cells in normal human skin are also sequenced, complicating scalp TCR repertoire analysis, unlike mouse skin dominated by gammadelta T cells. TCR sequences shared between patients were less clear than in mice, possibly partly because of HLA diversity in the patient population. Scalp clonality and the number of expanded CD8+ clones among the top 100 scalp clones were significantly decreased by tofacitinib. Many expanded lesional clones were found to persist in scalp and blood during tofacitinib treatment, and relapse after treatment cessation may be partly explained by this persistence.

Library generation was performed with the immunoSEQ multiplex PCR assay. RNA was extracted from all samples and reverse transcribed into cDNA as template for TCR sequencing. SuperScript III was used to make first-strand cDNA, primed with a 2:1 mix of oligo-dT and random hexamers. A synthetic immune receptor repertoire was used to gauge amplification bias, and whatever bias remained was removed computationally. As for how the authors treated the data: Raw reads were preprocessed to remove errors, and CDR3 was defined by IMGT conventions from the conserved cysteine to phenylalanine. Clonality was computed as 1 minus the Shannon entropy, with the entropy normalized by log2 of the number of productive unique TCRs. Whether scalp clones were CD4 or CD8 was inferred by matching scalp TCRbeta sequences against CD4 and CD8 repertoires sorted from blood. TCRdb mirrors the immuneACCESS table, restricted to in-frame sequences. Some clones are absent from its copies; in checked studies, under half trace to an unresolved V gene, and the reason for the others is unknown. The DNA gave D and trimming, while V, J and clone size come from that table. The sample includes 210,000 or so clones, with more than 60% observed a single time. More than 1% of the sample is held by the ten biggest clonotypes.

From the cysteine through the phenylalanine, the CDR3 covers 18 amino acids. Only the CDR3 DNA is retained, 54 bases long and in frame from the first base. The junction shows trimming of 2 bases on V and 4 bases on J, plus 21 bases between the germline ends. For CDR1 and CDR2, the germline V gene (reference sequence) lists SEHNR and FQNEAQ. This material consisted of CD4+ T cells sorted from blood, taken at roughly week 45, from a patient treated with tofacitinib. The receptor chain draws on TRBV7-9 and TRBJ2-1; the D assignment is uncertain and may be TRBD1 or TRBD2, with 7 bases supporting each. The sequence derives from a human donor with alopecia areata. The CDR3 protein: CASSLPTGGRGLYNEQFF. The nucleotide sequence reads as follows: TGTGCCAGCAGCTTACCCACTGGAGGGAGGGGGCTTTACAATGAGCAGTTCTTC.